Included here is one T cell receptor beta chain sequence, with context. This clonotype was counted between two and nine times. No cognate antigen has been identified for it. Per-base quality was not reported, and no clone a single base away is much larger than it. The library was produced with PCR. Sequencing was carried out with an Illumina HiSeq 2500. TCR library preparation used molecular barcoding, with unique molecular identifiers applied to normalize quantification of the TCRbeta repertoire. Using fastp at Q25 and MiXCR, TCRdb reprocessed the public reads and kept productive beta chains. Every distinct CDR3 protein forms one entry, paired with its most common genes and DNA. The sample table shows under 450,000 distinct CDR3 sequences, and about an eighth are seen once. The ten largest clones add up to 4% to 5.5% of the sample. This record belongs to a study of T-cell reconstitution after alpha-beta-depleted transplantation in children listed by TCRdb under 2016. For context, the study as a whole: Using TCR repertoire profiling, the study followed T-cell immune reconstitution in a quantitative way in children after TCRalphabeta/CD19-depleted allogeneic hematopoietic cell transplantation.

The V end loses 3 bases and the J end loses 12 bases, and a stretch of 20 bases separates them. Taken from cysteine to phenylalanine, the CDR3 has 14 residues. Just the 42-base CDR3 DNA is kept, in frame starting at base 1. Per the germline V gene, SNHLY is the CDR1 and FYNNEI is the CDR2. The sample here was PBMCs, taken from the stem cell graft. The chain was built from TRBV2 and TRBJ1-1, with a tentative D gene TRBD1 over 5 matching bases. The receptor was isolated from a human donor who donated a stem cell graft to a child with Fanconi anemia. The DNA sequence reads TGTGCCAGCAGTGAGGGTCCAGGGATCCCCGGCACTTTCTTT. Protein translation: CASSEGPGIPGTFF.